These T cell receptor beta chains were read from a single sample in a study of shared clonotypes between healthy human individuals. Sequenced by immunoSEQ multiplex PCR; TCRdb stores in-frame clones only, minus some. The sample records approximately 980,000 clones, less than 85% being singletons. Sequences were obtained from memory CD4+ T cells sorted from blood. The receptors derive from a man in his late teens or twenties in good health. CDR3s include the opening cysteine and the closing phenylalanine or tryptophan. Fields, in order: J gene, D gene, V gene, clone size, CDR3 protein, CDR3 DNA. D genes are given only for firm matches. Clone size is shown for a subset of rows, as once, few, many or a class of expanded clone.

J gene: TRBJ1-1; D gene: .; V gene: TRBV7-8; clone size: few; CDR3 protein: CASSLDDWAMNTEAFF; CDR3 DNA: TGTGCCAGCAGCTTAGATGACTGGGCCATGAACACTGAAGCTTTCTTT
J gene: TRBJ2-1; D gene: .; V gene: TRBV7-3; clone size: .; CDR3 protein: CASSPGPTFNEQFF; CDR3 DNA: TGTGCCAGCAGCCCCGGACCCACATTCAATGAGCAGTTCTTC
J gene: TRBJ1-6; D gene: TRBD1; V gene: TRBV2; clone size: .; CDR3 protein: CASTGQVDNSPLHF; CDR3 DNA: TGTGCCAGCACAGGACAGGTGGACAATTCACCCCTCCACTTT
J gene: TRBJ2-1; D gene: .; V gene: TRBV7-9; clone size: .; CDR3 protein: CASSPAGSPREQFF; CDR3 DNA: TGTGCCAGCAGCCCAGCCGGGAGCCCGCGTGAGCAGTTCTTC
J gene: TRBJ2-5; D gene: .; V gene: TRBV7-9; clone size: .; CDR3 protein: CASSLMGGRETQYF; CDR3 DNA: TGTGCCAGCAGCTTAATGGGGGGCCGGGAGACCCAGTACTTC
J gene: TRBJ2-6; D gene: TRBD1; V gene: TRBV10-3; clone size: .; CDR3 protein: CAIRGLDRGASTGANVLTF; CDR3 DNA: TGTGCCATCAGGGGTCTGGACAGGGGAGCATCGACTGGGGCCAACGTCCTGACTTTC
J gene: TRBJ1-5; D gene: .; V gene: TRBV5-1; clone size: .; CDR3 protein: CAGSYSNQPQHF; CDR3 DNA: TGCGCCGGAAGTTATAGCAATCAGCCCCAGCATTTT
J gene: TRBJ1-3; D gene: .; V gene: TRBV6-1; clone size: .; CDR3 protein: CAGRSGISGNTIYF; CDR3 DNA: TGTGCCGGTAGGAGTGGGATCTCTGGAAACACCATATATTTT
J gene: TRBJ2-3; D gene: TRBD2; V gene: TRBV4-3; clone size: few; CDR3 protein: CASSQNTRAGGTDTQYF; CDR3 DNA: TGCGCCAGCAGCCAGAACACGCGAGCGGGAGGGACAGATACGCAGTATTTT
J gene: TRBJ2-1; D gene: TRBD1; V gene: TRBV6-5; clone size: .; CDR3 protein: CASIGTGSSDEQFF; CDR3 DNA: TGTGCCAGCATCGGGACAGGGTCGTCCGATGAGCAGTTCTTC
J gene: TRBJ2-7; D gene: .; V gene: TRBV19; clone size: .; CDR3 protein: CASSMGTYRLYEQYF; CDR3 DNA: TGTGCCAGTAGTATGGGGACCTATAGACTCTACGAGCAGTACTTC
J gene: TRBJ1-1; D gene: .; V gene: TRBV11-1; clone size: many; CDR3 protein: CASSFGPFTEAFF; CDR3 DNA: TGTGCCAGCAGCTTCGGGCCGTTCACTGAAGCTTTCTTT
J gene: TRBJ1-4; D gene: TRBD1; V gene: TRBV5-1; clone size: few; CDR3 protein: CASSLEGQGNEKLFF; CDR3 DNA: TGCGCCAGCAGCTTGGAGGGACAGGGGAATGAAAAACTGTTTTTT
J gene: TRBJ2-7; D gene: TRBD2; V gene: TRBV18; clone size: once; CDR3 protein: CASSPEGLASHEQYF; CDR3 DNA: TGTGCCAGCTCACCTGAAGGACTAGCTTCCCACGAGCAGTACTTC
J gene: TRBJ2-3; D gene: .; V gene: TRBV5-4; clone size: once; CDR3 protein: CASSKQGQPSTDTQYF; CDR3 DNA: TGTGCCAGCAGCAAACAGGGTCAACCTAGCACAGATACGCAGTATTTT
J gene: TRBJ2-5; D gene: .; V gene: TRBV10-3; clone size: few; CDR3 protein: CAISGGSGHGRGQETQYF; CDR3 DNA: TGTGCCATCAGTGGGGGGTCCGGTCACGGCAGGGGCCAAGAGACCCAGTACTTC
J gene: TRBJ1-2; D gene: TRBD1; V gene: TRBV5-5; clone size: many; CDR3 protein: CASSLSTGGYGYTF; CDR3 DNA: TGTGCCAGCAGCTTGTCAACAGGGGGATATGGCTACACCTTC
J gene: TRBJ2-7; D gene: TRBD1; V gene: TRBV5-6; clone size: few; CDR3 protein: CASSLVGQGYEQYF; CDR3 DNA: TGTGCCAGCAGCTTGGTGGGACAGGGCTACGAGCAGTACTTC
J gene: TRBJ1-4; D gene: .; V gene: TRBV5-8; clone size: .; CDR3 protein: CASSFALAGGEKLFF; CDR3 DNA: TGTGCCAGCAGCTTTGCTTTGGCGGGGGGAGAAAAACTGTTTTTT
J gene: TRBJ2-7; D gene: .; V gene: TRBV5-1; clone size: .; CDR3 protein: CASSWTSGGYEQYF; CDR3 DNA: TGCGCCAGCAGCTGGACGAGCGGAGGTTACGAGCAGTACTTC
J gene: TRBJ1-1; D gene: .; V gene: TRBV6-6; clone size: .; CDR3 protein: CASRSTASEAFF; CDR3 DNA: TGTGCCAGCAGGTCGACGGCCTCTGAAGCTTTCTTT
J gene: TRBJ2-2; D gene: .; V gene: TRBV11-3; clone size: .; CDR3 protein: CASRGGENTGELFF; CDR3 DNA: TGTGCCAGCAGAGGGGGGGAGAACACCGGGGAGCTGTTTTTT
J gene: TRBJ1-3; D gene: .; V gene: TRBV7-2; clone size: .; CDR3 protein: CASSPDSSPNTIYF; CDR3 DNA: TGTGCCAGCAGCCCCGACAGTTCTCCCAACACCATATATTTT
J gene: TRBJ1-2; D gene: .; V gene: TRBV5-6; clone size: once; CDR3 protein: CASSLRGVEGYTF; CDR3 DNA: TGTGCCAGCAGCTTGAGGGGCGTCGAGGGCTACACCTTC
J gene: TRBJ2-7; D gene: TRBD1; V gene: TRBV28; clone size: .; CDR3 protein: CASSSPGQGGHEQYF; CDR3 DNA: TGTGCCAGCAGTTCTCCGGGACAGGGGGGCCACGAGCAGTACTTC
J gene: TRBJ1-2; D gene: .; V gene: TRBV19; clone size: few; CDR3 protein: CASSMAGSNYGYTF; CDR3 DNA: TGTGCCAGTAGTATGGCTGGATCTAACTATGGCTACACCTTC
J gene: TRBJ1-1; D gene: .; V gene: TRBV30; clone size: once; CDR3 protein: CAWGRQLNTEAFF; CDR3 DNA: TGTGCCTGGGGTAGACAGTTGAACACTGAAGCTTTCTTT
J gene: TRBJ2-6; D gene: .; V gene: TRBV28; clone size: .; CDR3 protein: CASIPSLPIEANVLTF; CDR3 DNA: TGTGCCAGCATTCCGAGTCTGCCGATTGAAGCCAACGTCCTGACTTTC
J gene: TRBJ2-5; D gene: .; V gene: TRBV7-2; clone size: .; CDR3 protein: CASSLGRGLQETQYF; CDR3 DNA: TGTGCCAGCAGCTTAGGACGGGGACTCCAAGAGACCCAGTACTTC
J gene: TRBJ1-1; D gene: .; V gene: TRBV27; clone size: .; CDR3 protein: CASSLLRGSAEAFF; CDR3 DNA: TGTGCCAGCAGTTTATTAAGGGGGTCGGCTGAAGCTTTCTTT
J gene: TRBJ2-7; D gene: TRBD1; V gene: TRBV19; clone size: .; CDR3 protein: CASRRGTGGKEQYF; CDR3 DNA: TGTGCCAGTAGGAGGGGGACAGGGGGTAAGGAGCAGTACTTC
J gene: TRBJ2-5; D gene: TRBD2; V gene: TRBV4-2; clone size: .; CDR3 protein: CASSERGEETQYF; CDR3 DNA: TGTGCCAGCAGTGAGCGGGGGGAAGAGACCCAGTACTTC
J gene: TRBJ2-3; D gene: .; V gene: TRBV10-2; clone size: .; CDR3 protein: CASTGGRSTDTQYF; CDR3 DNA: TGCGCCAGCACGGGCGGAAGGAGCACAGATACGCAGTATTTT
J gene: TRBJ1-4; D gene: .; V gene: TRBV5-1; clone size: many; CDR3 protein: CASSWEGRGSGEKLFF; CDR3 DNA: TGCGCCAGCAGCTGGGAGGGCAGGGGTTCGGGTGAAAAACTGTTTTTT
J gene: TRBJ2-3; D gene: TRBD2; V gene: TRBV5-4; clone size: .; CDR3 protein: CASSSGLAGVHTDTQYF; CDR3 DNA: TGTGCCAGCAGCTCGGGACTAGCGGGGGTCCACACAGATACGCAGTATTTT
J gene: TRBJ1-2; D gene: .; V gene: TRBV19; clone size: .; CDR3 protein: CASSAGWSDRGYTF; CDR3 DNA: TGTGCCAGTAGTGCGGGCTGGAGTGATCGTGGCTACACCTTC
J gene: TRBJ1-5; D gene: .; V gene: TRBV28; clone size: few; CDR3 protein: CASSPGTRGNQPQHF; CDR3 DNA: TGTGCCAGCAGTCCAGGAACCAGGGGCAATCAGCCCCAGCATTTT
J gene: TRBJ1-1; D gene: .; V gene: TRBV6-1; clone size: .; CDR3 protein: CASKAEMNTEAFF; CDR3 DNA: TGTGCCAGCAAGGCGGAAATGAACACTGAAGCTTTCTTT
J gene: TRBJ2-7; D gene: .; V gene: TRBV28; clone size: few; CDR3 protein: CASSLKSPNKQYF; CDR3 DNA: TGTGCCAGCAGTTTAAAATCCCCCAATAAGCAGTACTTC
J gene: TRBJ2-1; D gene: .; V gene: TRBV28; clone size: .; CDR3 protein: CASSEGGDNEQFF; CDR3 DNA: TGTGCCAGCTCCGAGGGGGGGGACAATGAGCAGTTCTTC
J gene: TRBJ2-1; D gene: .; V gene: TRBV5-8; clone size: .; CDR3 protein: CASSYYRAYNEQFF; CDR3 DNA: TGTGCCAGCAGCTATTACAGGGCCTACAATGAGCAGTTCTTC
J gene: TRBJ2-3; D gene: .; V gene: TRBV5-1; clone size: few; CDR3 protein: CASSLAGRTHTDTQYF; CDR3 DNA: TGCGCCAGCAGCTTGGCGGGTAGAACCCACACAGATACGCAGTATTTT
J gene: TRBJ2-2; D gene: TRBD1; V gene: TRBV28; clone size: .; CDR3 protein: CASSPGTGRGFTGELFF; CDR3 DNA: TGTGCCAGCAGTCCCGGGACAGGGAGAGGTTTCACCGGGGAGCTGTTTTTT
J gene: TRBJ2-3; D gene: TRBD2; V gene: TRBV7-8; clone size: few; CDR3 protein: CASSLEASGGATDTQYF; CDR3 DNA: TGTGCCAGCAGCTTAGAGGCTAGCGGGGGGGCAACAGATACGCAGTATTTT
J gene: TRBJ1-4; D gene: .; V gene: TRBV15; clone size: .; CDR3 protein: CATGDWGNEKLFF; CDR3 DNA: TGTGCCACCGGTGATTGGGGGAATGAAAAACTGTTTTTT